This record looks at one TCR beta chain sequence and its context. Source study methods: Nucleated cell number was recorded as an estimate derived from reference gene primer amplification. Only in-frame clones appear in the TCRdb table, and some are missing; sequencing was by immunoSEQ multiplex PCR. V and J calls and clone size are copied from that table; D and trimming were computed from the DNA. The sample comprises around 300,000 clones, approximately 82% of which are singletons, and 2.5% to 3% rests with the top ten. The sample belongs to a study of blood T cell repertoires in COVID-19. The overall study: The United States, Italy and Spain provided the acute and convalescent COVID-19 samples. In each case, the material was cDNA or gDNA derived from T cells, B-cell-depleted T cells, or PBMCs.

V lost 10 bases, J lost 4 bases, and 17 bases lay in between. The CDR3 extends over 14 amino acids. Germline assignment: CDR1 WNHNN and CDR2 SYGVQD (reference sequence). The J gene is TRBJ1-5, the V gene TRBV10-1, with D possibly being TRBD1 (6 bases). Sequenced: peripheral blood. The TCR was taken from a man aged 30 to 39 with active or convalescent COVID-19. The CDR3 here is CATMDGGPNQPQHF. CDR3 bases: TGCGCCACCATGGACGGGGGGCCTAATCAGCCCCAGCATTTT.